Below, 14 T cell receptor beta chains from the same sample are listed, as sequenced in a study of blood T cell repertoires in COVID-19 (TCRdb year 2020). Preparation of the library involved the immunoSEQ multiplex PCR assay. TCRdb took over this immuneACCESS table, retaining in-frame rearrangements with V and J assigned. Such tables are incomplete; in checked studies, under half of the missing clones stem from an unresolved V gene, and the remainder is unexplained. This sample is represented by 150,000 or so clones; about 90% of them were singletons. Clones ranked in the top ten supply around 6.5% of the sample. The sequenced sample consisted of PBMCs or T cells enriched from blood (not recorded which). The receptor set was obtained from a woman in her 50s who had recovered from COVID-19.

The chain recombines TRBV6-5 with TRBJ2-1, with 8 nucleotides matching TRBD1. This CDR3 spans 15 amino acids. Germline V lookup: CDR1 MNHEY, CDR2 SVGAGI. V trimming: 6 bases; J trimming: 3 bases; junction bases outside the gene matches: 7. This chain's CDR3 is CASRETGVYYNEQFF. CDR3 nucleotide sequence: TGTGCCAGCAGGGAGACAGGGGTCTACTACAATGAGCAGTTCTTC.

The rearrangement uses TRBV18 and TRBJ2-7; 11 bases are a match to TRBD2. CDR3 length: 15 amino acids. V gave up 3 bases and J gave up 3 bases; unmatched junction bases: 4. Germline V gene data show CDR1 as KGHSH and CDR2 as LQKENI. The CDR3 spells CASSPTGTSGYEQYF. In DNA, the CDR3 is TGTGCCAGCTCACCGACCGGGACTAGCGGCTACGAGCAGTACTTC.

The chain couples TRBV5-8 to TRBJ2-2; unclear D gene. Germline V lookup: CDR1 SGHTS, CDR2 YDEGEE. The CDR3 is 14 residues long. V was pared by 0 bases and J by 2 bases, with 5 bases between. CDR3 DNA: TGTGCCAGCAGCTTGGGTCCTAACACCGGGGAGCTGTTTTTT. It is translated as CASSLGPNTGELFF. The full variable domain, completed using reference TRBV5-8 and TRBJ2-2, is EAGVTQSPTHLIKTRGQQATLRCSPISGHTSVYWYQQALGLGLQFLLWYDEGEERNRGNFPPRFSGRQFPNYSSELNVNALELEDSALYLCASSLGPNTGELFFGEGSRLTVL.

The chain carries TRBV28 and TRBJ1-5; the D is unclear. The CDR3 has 13 residues. The V end lost 8 bases, the J end lost 1 base, and 9 bases lay between the germline ends. Germline-derived CDR1 and CDR2 are MDHEN and SYDVKM. This chain's CDR3 is CASLVGSNQPQHF. CDR3 DNA sequence: TGTGCCAGCCTCGTCGGGAGCAATCAGCCCCAGCATTTT.

Turning to this clone: The same CDR3 also results from other DNA sequences found in this sample. V usage is TRBV7-2 and J usage is TRBJ2-2; 7 bases are a match to TRBD1. The CDR3 is 15 amino acids. Unmatched junction bases numbered 3, after V lost 5 bases and J lost 0 bases. Germline V gives CDR1 SGHTA, CDR2 FQGNSA. CDR3 sequence (DNA): TGTGCCAGCAGCCTCGGACAGGCGAACACCGGGGAGCTGTTTTTT. Its translation is CASSLGQANTGELFF. Based on the CDR3 plus reference TRBV7-2 and TRBJ2-2, the full variable domain is GAGVSQSPSNKVTEKGKDVELRCDPISGHTALYWYRQSLGQGLEFLIYFQGNSAPDKSGLPSDRFSAERTGGSVSTLTIQRTQQEDSAVYLCASSLGQANTGELFFGEGSRLTVL.

This clone was detected only once. The rearrangement uses TRBV5-1 and TRBJ1-6; TRBD1 matches 8 bases. CDR1 is SGHRS, CDR2 YFSETQ, per germline. CDR3 size: 14 residues. After removal of 4 bases from V and 9 bases from J, the junction contained 6 bases not matched to a gene. The CDR3 is CASSAGTGGSPLHF. CDR3 nucleotides: TGCGCCAGCAGCGCCGGGACAGGAGGTTCACCCCTCCACTTT.

The J gene is TRBJ2-7, the V gene TRBV3-1 (or the pseudogene TRBV3-2); D is unresolved. V was cut by 2 bases and J by 7 bases, with 6 bases left in between. CDR1 and CDR2 from the germline V gene are LGHDT and YNNKEL (reference sequence). This CDR3 is 11 amino acids long. CDR3 DNA: TGTGCCAGCAGCCAATATACTGAGCAGTACTTC. Translating gives CASSQYTEQYF.

The V call is TRBV6-5, the J call TRBJ1-4; D may be TRBD1 (6 bases). The CDR3 is 16 residues long. V was cut by 4 bases and J by 0 bases, with 12 bases left in between. Per germline, CDR1 MNHEY and CDR2 SVGAGI. This CDR3 reads CASSLDRIATNEKLFF. CDR3 nucleotides: TGTGCCAGCAGTTTAGACAGGATAGCAACTAATGAAAAACTGTTTTTT.

The chain's CDR3 is CASSQPGQGPGTEAFF. CDR3 DNA: TGTGCCAGCAGCCAACCGGGACAGGGACCGGGGACTGAAGCTTTCTTT. The rearrangement uses TRBV28 and TRBJ1-1; 9 positions agree with TRBD1. Germline V gene sequence: CDR1 MDHEN, CDR2 SYDVKM. There are 16 residues in the CDR3. The V gene end was trimmed by 6 bases and the J gene end by 5 bases; junction bases not matched to a gene: 13.

The CDR3 loop is CASSPGLAGGTDTQYF. In DNA form, the CDR3 reads TGTGCCAGCAGCCCAGGACTAGCGGGAGGCACAGATACGCAGTATTTT. V and J are TRBV3-1 (or the pseudogene TRBV3-2) and TRBJ2-3, with 13 bases lining up with TRBD2. The germline V gene has CDR1 LGHDT and CDR2 YNNKEL (reference sequence). The junction had 2 bases not matched to a gene; V was cut back by 4 bases and J by 1 base. This CDR3 spans 16 amino acids.

This chain joins TRBV7-9 and TRBJ1-2; no reliable D call. Germline CDR1 is SEHNR and CDR2 is FQNEAQ (reference sequence). The V gene lost 2 bases and the J gene lost 7 bases, with 8 bases spanning the gap. The CDR3 loop spans 12 amino acids. In DNA, the CDR3 is TGTGCCAGCAGCTTACAGGTGGCTGGCTACACCTTC. Protein product: CASSLQVAGYTF.

V usage is TRBV5-4 and J usage is TRBJ2-7; 12 positions agree with TRBD1. The CDR3 extends over 16 amino acids. The germline V gene encodes CDR1 SGHNT and CDR2 YYREEE (reference sequence). V lost 4 bases and J lost 5; bases outside the gene matches: 10. CDR3 in amino acids: CASSRGGTGGMDEQYF. The CDR3 nucleotides are TGTGCCAGCAGCCGTGGCGGGACAGGGGGCATGGACGAGCAGTACTTC.

The table lists this clone with a count of one. This rearrangement joins TRBV7-2 to TRBJ2-1; the match to TRBD2 covers 16 bases. The trim removed 5 bases at V and 8 bases at J, leaving 6 bases unmatched. Germline CDR1 reads SGHTA; CDR2 reads FQGNSA. The CDR3 runs to 16 residues. CDR3: CASSPGLAGGLYEQFF. In nucleotides, the CDR3 is TGTGCCAGCAGCCCGGGACTAGCGGGAGGGCTTTATGAGCAGTTCTTC.

The chain has TRBV2 and TRBJ2-5; 8 nucleotides match TRBD1. Looked up from germline, CDR1 is SNHLY and CDR2 is FYNNEI. V shed 7 bases, J shed 5 bases, and the junction held 15 bases outside the gene matches. The CDR3 is 16 residues long. The CDR3: CASTPGGRGPGETQYF. The CDR3 region has the DNA TGTGCCAGCACCCCAGGAGGCAGGGGGCCGGGGGAGACCCAGTACTTC. The full variable domain, with the rest looked up from reference TRBV2 and TRBJ2-5, is EPEVTQTPSHQVTQMGQEVILRCVPISNHLYFYWYRQILGQKVEFLVSFYNNEISEKSEIFDDQFSVERPDGSNFTLKIRSTKLEDSAMYFCASTPGGRGPGETQYFGPGTRLLVL.